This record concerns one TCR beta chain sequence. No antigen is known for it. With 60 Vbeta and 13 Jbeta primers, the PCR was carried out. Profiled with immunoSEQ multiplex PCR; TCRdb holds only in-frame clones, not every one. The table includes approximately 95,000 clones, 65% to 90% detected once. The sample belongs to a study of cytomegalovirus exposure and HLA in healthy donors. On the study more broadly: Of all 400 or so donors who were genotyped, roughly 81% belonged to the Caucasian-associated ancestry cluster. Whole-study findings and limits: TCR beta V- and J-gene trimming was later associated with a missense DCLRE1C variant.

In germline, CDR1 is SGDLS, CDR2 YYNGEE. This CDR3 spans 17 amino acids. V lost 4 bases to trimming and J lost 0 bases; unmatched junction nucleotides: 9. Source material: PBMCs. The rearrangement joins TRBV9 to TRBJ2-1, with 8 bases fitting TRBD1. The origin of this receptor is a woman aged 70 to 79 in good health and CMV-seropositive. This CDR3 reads CASSQRQGASSYNEQFF. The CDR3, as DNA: TGTGCCAGCAGCCAGAGGCAGGGGGCAAGCTCCTACAATGAGCAGTTCTTC.